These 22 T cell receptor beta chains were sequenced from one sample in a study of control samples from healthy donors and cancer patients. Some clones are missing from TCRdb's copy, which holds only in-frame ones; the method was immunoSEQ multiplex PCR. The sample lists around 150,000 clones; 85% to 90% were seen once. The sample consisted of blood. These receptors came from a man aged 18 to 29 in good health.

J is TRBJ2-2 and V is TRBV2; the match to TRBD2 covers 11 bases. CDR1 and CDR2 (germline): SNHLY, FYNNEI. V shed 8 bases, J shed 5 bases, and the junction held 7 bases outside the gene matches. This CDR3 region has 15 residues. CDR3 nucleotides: TGTGCCAGCTCTAGCGGGGGGCGGGTGACCGGGGAGCTGTTTTTT. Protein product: CASSSGGRVTGELFF.

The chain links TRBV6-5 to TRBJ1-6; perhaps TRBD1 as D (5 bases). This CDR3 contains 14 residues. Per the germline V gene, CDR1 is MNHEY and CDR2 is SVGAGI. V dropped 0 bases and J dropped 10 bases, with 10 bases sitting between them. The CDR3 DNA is TGTGCCAGCAGTTACTCGCAGGGTGGCTCACCCCTCCACTTT. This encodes CASSYSQGGSPLHF.

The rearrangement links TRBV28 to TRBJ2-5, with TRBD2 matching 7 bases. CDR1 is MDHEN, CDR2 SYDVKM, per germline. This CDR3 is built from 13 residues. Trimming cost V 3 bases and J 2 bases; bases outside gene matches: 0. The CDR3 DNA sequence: TGTGCCAGCAGTTTGGGGGGGCAAGAGACCCAGTACTTC. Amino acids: CASSLGGQETQYF. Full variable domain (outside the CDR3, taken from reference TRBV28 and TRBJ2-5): DVKVTQSSRYLVKRTGEKVFLECVQDMDHENMFWYRQDPGLGLRLIYFSYDVKMKEKGDIPEGYSVSREKKERFSLILESASTNQTSMYLCASSLGGQETQYFGPGTRLLVL.

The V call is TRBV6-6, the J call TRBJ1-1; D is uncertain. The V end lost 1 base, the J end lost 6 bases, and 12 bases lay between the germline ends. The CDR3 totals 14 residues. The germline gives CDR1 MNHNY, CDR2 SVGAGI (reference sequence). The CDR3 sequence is CASSYWQAGPEAFF. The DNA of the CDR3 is TGTGCCAGCAGTTACTGGCAGGCTGGACCTGAAGCTTTCTTT.

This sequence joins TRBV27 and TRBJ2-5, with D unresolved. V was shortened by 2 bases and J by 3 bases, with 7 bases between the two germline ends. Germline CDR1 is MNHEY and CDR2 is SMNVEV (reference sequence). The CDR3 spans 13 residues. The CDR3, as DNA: TGTGCCAGCAGTTTACGACGGGAAGAGACCCAGTACTTC. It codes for CASSLRREETQYF.

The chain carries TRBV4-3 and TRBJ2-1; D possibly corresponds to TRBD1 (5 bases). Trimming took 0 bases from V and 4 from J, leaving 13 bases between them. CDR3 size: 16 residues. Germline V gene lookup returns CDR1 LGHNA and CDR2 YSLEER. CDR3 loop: CASSQEGPGTYNEQFF. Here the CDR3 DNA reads TGCGCCAGCAGCCAAGAGGGGCCTGGAACTTACAATGAGCAGTTCTTC.

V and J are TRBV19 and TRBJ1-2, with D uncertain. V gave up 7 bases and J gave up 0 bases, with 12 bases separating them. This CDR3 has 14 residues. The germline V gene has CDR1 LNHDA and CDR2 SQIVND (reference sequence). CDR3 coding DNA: TGTGCCAGTACAACGGGGTTATCTAACTATGGCTACACCTTC. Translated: CASTTGLSNYGYTF.

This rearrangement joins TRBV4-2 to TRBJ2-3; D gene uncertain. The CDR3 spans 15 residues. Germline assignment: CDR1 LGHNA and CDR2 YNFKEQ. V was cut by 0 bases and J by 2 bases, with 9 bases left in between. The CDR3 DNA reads TGTGCCAGCAGCCAAGAAAAGAGAACCACAGATACGCAGTATTTT. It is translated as CASSQEKRTTDTQYF.

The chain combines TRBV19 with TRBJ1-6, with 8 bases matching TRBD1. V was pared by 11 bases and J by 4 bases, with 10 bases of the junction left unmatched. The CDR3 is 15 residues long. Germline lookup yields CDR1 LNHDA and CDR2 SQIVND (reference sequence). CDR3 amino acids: CASGQGTAYNSPLHF. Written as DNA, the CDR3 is TGTGCCTCTGGACAGGGAACGGCTTATAATTCACCCCTCCACTTT.

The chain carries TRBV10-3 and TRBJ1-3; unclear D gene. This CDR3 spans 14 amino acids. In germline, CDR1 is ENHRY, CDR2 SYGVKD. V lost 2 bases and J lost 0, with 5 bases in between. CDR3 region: CAISEGASGNTIYF. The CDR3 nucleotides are TGTGCCATCAGTGAGGGAGCCTCTGGAAACACCATATATTTT.

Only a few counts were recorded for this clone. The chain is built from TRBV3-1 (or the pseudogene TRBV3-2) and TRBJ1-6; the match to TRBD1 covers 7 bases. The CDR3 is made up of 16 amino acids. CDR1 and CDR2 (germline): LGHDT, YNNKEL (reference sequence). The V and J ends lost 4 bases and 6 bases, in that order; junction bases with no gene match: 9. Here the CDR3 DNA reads TGTGCCAGCAGCCCATCTGGGGGACAGTTTAATTCACCCCTCCACTTT. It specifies CASSPSGGQFNSPLHF.

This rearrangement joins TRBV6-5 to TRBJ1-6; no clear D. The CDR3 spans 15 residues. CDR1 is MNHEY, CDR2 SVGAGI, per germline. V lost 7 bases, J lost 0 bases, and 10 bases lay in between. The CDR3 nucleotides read TGTGCCAGCACCCAGGCCGGCTCCTATAATTCACCCCTCCACTTT. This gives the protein CASTQAGSYNSPLHF.

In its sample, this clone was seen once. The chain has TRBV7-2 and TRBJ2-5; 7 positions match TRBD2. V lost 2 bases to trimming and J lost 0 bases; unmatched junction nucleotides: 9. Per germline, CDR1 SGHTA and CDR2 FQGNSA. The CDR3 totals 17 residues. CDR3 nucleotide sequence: TGTGCCAGCAGCTTAACGTTCCGAGCGGGGTACCAAGAGACCCAGTACTTC. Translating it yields CASSLTFRAGYQETQYF.

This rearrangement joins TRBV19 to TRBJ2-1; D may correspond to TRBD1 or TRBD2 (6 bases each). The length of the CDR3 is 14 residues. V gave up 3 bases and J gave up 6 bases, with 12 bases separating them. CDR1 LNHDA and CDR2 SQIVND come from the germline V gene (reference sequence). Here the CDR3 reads CASSIQGGLNEQFF. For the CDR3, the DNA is TGTGCCAGTAGTATTCAAGGGGGGCTCAATGAGCAGTTCTTC.

The CDR3 DNA sequence: TGTGCCAGTAGTATTCAGGGTGTATCAACAGATACGCAGTATTTT. Residues: CASSIQGVSTDTQYF. The rearrangement joins TRBV19 to TRBJ2-3, with D possibly TRBD1 on 5 matching bases. V lost 3 bases and J lost 3, with 13 bases in between. Germline-derived CDR1 and CDR2 are LNHDA and SQIVND (reference sequence). This CDR3 comprises 15 residues.

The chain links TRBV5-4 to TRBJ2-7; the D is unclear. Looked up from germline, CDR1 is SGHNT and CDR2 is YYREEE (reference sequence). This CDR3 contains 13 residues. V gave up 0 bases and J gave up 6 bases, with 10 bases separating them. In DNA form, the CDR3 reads TGTGCCAGCAGCTTGGAGGTGTGGGGCGAGCAGTACTTC. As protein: CASSLEVWGEQYF.

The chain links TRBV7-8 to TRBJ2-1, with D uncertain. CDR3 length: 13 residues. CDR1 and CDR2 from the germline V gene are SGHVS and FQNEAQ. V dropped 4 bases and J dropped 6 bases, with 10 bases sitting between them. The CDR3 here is CASSSPSGNEQFF. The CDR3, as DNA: TGTGCCAGCAGCTCCCCAAGTGGCAATGAGCAGTTCTTC.

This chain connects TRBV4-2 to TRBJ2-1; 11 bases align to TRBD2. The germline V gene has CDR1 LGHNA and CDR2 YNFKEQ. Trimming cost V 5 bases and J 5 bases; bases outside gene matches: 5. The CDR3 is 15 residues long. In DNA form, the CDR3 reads TGTGCCAGCAGCAATAGCGGGGGGGCAAACAATGAGCAGTTCTTC. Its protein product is CASSNSGGANNEQFF.

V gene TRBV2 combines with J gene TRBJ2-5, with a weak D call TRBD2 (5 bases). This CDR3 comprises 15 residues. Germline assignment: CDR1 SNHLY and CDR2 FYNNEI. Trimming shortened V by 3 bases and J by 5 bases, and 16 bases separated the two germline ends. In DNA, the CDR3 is TGTGCCAGCAGTGAGGGGTTTAGAGGGTTGGAGACCCAGTACTTC. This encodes CASSEGFRGLETQYF.

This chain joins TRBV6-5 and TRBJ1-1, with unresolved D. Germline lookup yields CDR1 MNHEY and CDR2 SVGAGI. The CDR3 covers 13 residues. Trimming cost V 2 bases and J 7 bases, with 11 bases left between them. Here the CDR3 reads CASSYATTREAFF. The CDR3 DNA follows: TGTGCCAGCAGTTACGCCACTACCCGTGAAGCTTTCTTT.

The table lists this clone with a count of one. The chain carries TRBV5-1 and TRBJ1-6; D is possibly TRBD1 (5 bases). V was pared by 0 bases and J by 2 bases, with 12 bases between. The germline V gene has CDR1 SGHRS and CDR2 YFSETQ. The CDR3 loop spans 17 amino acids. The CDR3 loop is CASSLGSGLTYNSPLHF. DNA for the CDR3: TGCGCCAGCAGCTTGGGGTCGGGGCTGACCTATAATTCACCCCTCCACTTT.

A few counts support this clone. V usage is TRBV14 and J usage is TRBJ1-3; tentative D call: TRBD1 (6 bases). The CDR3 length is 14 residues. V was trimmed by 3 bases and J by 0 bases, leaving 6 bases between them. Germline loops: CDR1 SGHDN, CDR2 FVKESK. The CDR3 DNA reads TGTGCCAGCAGCCAGGACAGCTCTGGAAACACCATATATTTT. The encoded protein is CASSQDSSGNTIYF.